The 6 T cell receptor beta chains below all came from one sample that was sequenced in a study of T cell repertoires in cytomegalovirus infection. A single record per CDR3 protein comes from TCRdb applying MiXCR to the reads. The profile shows around 530,000 distinct CDR3 sequences, about 25% of them singletons. Sequenced material: PBMCs. The receptors were sampled from a human donor in good health (CMV status not recorded). Some clones in this sample may be carry-over from other donors' samples.

This clonotype was seen a handful of times. J is TRBJ2-2 and V is TRBV11-3, with 14 positions matching TRBD2. The CDR3 runs 16 residues. The junction had 4 bases not matched to a gene; V was cut back by 5 bases and J by 5 bases. Germline V gene data show CDR1 as SGHNT and CDR2 as YENEEA. CDR3 nucleotides: TGTGCCAGCAGCGGCCGACTAGCGGGAGGGACCGGGGAGCTGTTTTTT. Its protein is CASSGRLAGGTGELFF. Supplemented by reference TRBV11-3 and TRBJ2-2, the full variable domain reads EAGVVQSPRYKIIEKKQPVAFWCNPISGHNTLYWYLQNLGQGPELLIRYENEEAVDDSQLPKDRFSAERLKGVDSTLKIQPAELGDSAVYLCASSGRLAGGTGELFFGEGSRLTVL.

The chain has TRBV30 and TRBJ2-7, with D perhaps matching TRBD2 (5 bases). Germline values: CDR1 GTSNPN, CDR2 SVGIG (reference sequence). Trimming pared 2 bases from V and 0 bases from J, leaving 8 bases between. The CDR3 consists of 13 residues. In nucleotides, the CDR3 is TGTGCCTGGAGTCCCGGACTCTCCTACGAGCAGTACGTC. Translated: CAWSPGLSYEQYV.

The sample holds many counts of this clonotype. The V gene is TRBV7-2, the J gene TRBJ2-7; 7 bases are shared with TRBD2. The CDR3 has 15 residues. V trimming: 1 base; J trimming: 3 bases; junction bases outside the gene matches: 6. Germline assignment: CDR1 SGHTA and CDR2 FQGNSA. CDR3 in amino acids: CASSLGGGGGYEQYF. In DNA form, the CDR3 reads TGTGCCAGCAGCTTAGGGGGCGGGGGAGGCTACGAGCAGTACTTC.

The genes are TRBV7-2 and TRBJ2-3, with D tentatively TRBD1 (5 bases). The CDR3 covers 15 residues. Germline lookup yields CDR1 SGHTA and CDR2 FQGNSA. Deletions cut 5 bases from V and 7 bases from J, with 19 bases between. The CDR3 sequence: CASSLVGPSLNTQYF. The CDR3 DNA sequence: TGTGCCAGCAGCCTCGTGGGGCCTAGTCTGAATACGCAGTATTTT.

The rearrangement joins TRBV28 to TRBJ1-5; D unresolved. Germline-derived CDR1 and CDR2 are MDHEN and SYDVKM. V lost 7 bases and J 7 bases, leaving 11 bases between the germline ends. The CDR3 is 12 residues long. The CDR3 sequence: CASTSVSQPQHF. CDR3 DNA sequence: TGTGCCAGCACCTCTGTCTCCCAGCCCCAGCATTTT. The whole variable domain, remainder taken from reference TRBV28 and TRBJ1-5, is DVKVTQSSRYLVKRTGEKVFLECVQDMDHENMFWYRQDPGLGLRLIYFSYDVKMKEKGDIPEGYSVSREKKERFSLILESASTNQTSMYLCASTSVSQPQHFGDGTRLSIL.

This clonotype has only a few counts. The rearrangement uses TRBV7-9 and TRBJ2-1, with a possible D match to TRBD1 (5 bases). Trimming pared 5 bases from V and 6 bases from J, leaving 17 bases between. Germline assignment: CDR1 SEHNR and CDR2 FQNEAQ (reference sequence). The CDR3 covers 15 residues. In DNA form, the CDR3 reads TGTGCCAGCAGCGCTCAGGGTACAGATTTCAATGAGCAGTTCTTC. It yields the protein CASSAQGTDFNEQFF.